What follows is one T cell receptor (beta chain) and its context. The sample originates from a study of blood T cell repertoires in COVID-19. Study-wide background: The cDNA or gDNA used as material had been derived from T cells, B-cell-depleted T cells, or PBMCs.

Clones were read by immunoSEQ multiplex PCR, and TCRdb kept only the in-frame ones, dropping some. The data contain about 330,000 clones, approximately 90% of them singletons. Recovered Cohort 3 donors showed two negative PCRs, clearance, or symptom resolution. Germline loops: CDR1 SGHNT, CDR2 YYREEE (reference sequence). Trimming took 0 bases from V and 4 from J, leaving 13 bases between them. The CDR3 spans 15 residues. The origin of this receptor is a woman aged 30 to 39 who had recovered from COVID-19. Sequencing was carried out using PBMCs or T cells enriched from blood (not recorded which). V usage is TRBV5-4 and J usage is TRBJ1-2; a possible D gene is TRBD1 (6 bases). CDR3 region: CASSLGGQASYGYTF. CDR3 bases: TGTGCCAGCAGCTTGGGGGGGCAGGCCAGCTATGGCTACACCTTC.